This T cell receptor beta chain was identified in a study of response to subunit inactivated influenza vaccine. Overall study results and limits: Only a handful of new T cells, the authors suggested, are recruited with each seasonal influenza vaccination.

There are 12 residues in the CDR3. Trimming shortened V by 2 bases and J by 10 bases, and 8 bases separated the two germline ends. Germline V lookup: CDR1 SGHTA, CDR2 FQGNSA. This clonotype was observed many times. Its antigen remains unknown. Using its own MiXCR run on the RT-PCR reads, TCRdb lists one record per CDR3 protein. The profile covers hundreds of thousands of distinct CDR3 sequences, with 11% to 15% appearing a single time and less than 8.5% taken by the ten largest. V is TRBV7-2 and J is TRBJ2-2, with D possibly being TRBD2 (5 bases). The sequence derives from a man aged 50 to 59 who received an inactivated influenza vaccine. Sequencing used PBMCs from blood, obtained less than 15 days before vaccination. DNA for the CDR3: TGTGCCAGCAGCTTACGCGGGCAGGAGCTGTTTTTT. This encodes CASSLRGQELFF.